This TCR beta chain was documented in a study of Graves' ophthalmopathy and Graves' hyperthyroidism (dated by TCRdb to the late 2010s). About the full investigation: Peripheral blood was collected before any treatment was given, at the time of initial diagnosis. The study used TCR beta repertoire signatures to distinguish Graves' ophthalmopathy from Graves' hyperthyroidism and to predict progression to ophthalmopathy. In total, 135 blood samples were TCR-sequenced: around 42 ophthalmopathy, approximately 75 hyperthyroidism and some 17 hyperthyroidism-to-ophthalmopathy patients. A discovery set of 95 to 100 patients (around 44 ophthalmopathy, just over 55 stable hyperthyroidism) was enrolled to explore V-J signatures distinguishing ophthalmopathy from hyperthyroidism. The independent validation cohort included about 19 hyperthyroidism patients plus 17 patients who later progressed from hyperthyroidism to ophthalmopathy. In roughly six hyperthyroidism patients, T-cell repertoires of thyroid tissue and blood were compared. Once sampling was done, hyperthyroidism patients were given methimazole at a starting dose of 30 mg daily, while ophthalmopathy patients were given high-dose intravenous methylprednisolone. For training and testing, the 100 or so patients in the discovery cohort were randomly divided in a 7:3 ratio. Results the study describes overall, beyond this receptor: Most of the expanded thyroid clonotypes with a frequency above 0.001 were also detected in blood, and it was suggested that the thyroid immune response may be reflected by blood repertoires. In validation, the model predicted ophthalmopathy progression with over 60% sensitivity and 72% to 80% specificity; some 13 predicted patients were CT-confirmed with GO in a median of approximately six months. Ophthalmopathy was separated from stable hyperthyroidism by the 13-signature model with about 85% sensitivity and about 81% specificity in cross-validation and with 80%/75% in the test set. Sample size was not statistically predetermined, and group allocation was not concealed from the investigators.

For repertoire sequencing, the TCR beta CDR3 regions were amplified from RNA transcripts. The first round of RT-PCR was done with HTBI primers and the Qiagen OneStep RT-PCR kit, and was followed by a second round of multiplex PCR, then size selection and purification. Sequencing of the libraries was carried out on an Illumina HiSeq2000 in paired-end mode with 100 bp reads. For the original study's pipeline: SOAPnuke was used to process the reads, removing any read that contained adapters or uncalled bases, had a mean Phred below 15, or lacked an exact match to the constant primer or identifier. COPE v1.2.5 was used to merge high-quality paired reads. Each unique nucleotide sequence was defined as a clonotype, and clonotypes were aligned to IMGT TRB V, D and J references with MiTCR v1.1. The analysis was limited to V-J combinations with a frequency above 0.0001, which together covered roughly 99% of repertoires. For each V-J combination, a TCR clonal expansion and chaos score was defined as the ratio of F50 clonal expansion to chaos observed in the TCRdist matrix. Welch's t-statistics and random forest were used to narrow the features down to more than 10 V-J combinations, which were then fed into a naive Bayes classifier. Thyroid-blood repertoire similarity was quantified with the Morisita-Horn index. The public reads were quality trimmed at Q25 with fastp and then assembled into clones with MiXCR by TCRdb, keeping productive beta chains. Every distinct CDR3 protein forms one entry, paired with its most common genes and DNA. TCRdb's processing, not the study's, gives the V and J calls here. Counted in this sample were 210,000 or so distinct CDR3 sequences; under 30% of them appeared once. The ten most abundant clones make up about 8.2% of the sample.

This clonotype occurred many times. The antigen it binds to is not known. The input lacks base qualities; no much larger clone sits a single base away. The ophthalmopathy patients had moderately to severely active disease, with a Clinical Activity Score of 3 or higher, a NOSPECS grade of 4 or higher, and a disease duration of less than 3 months. Anyone with other autoimmune diseases, uncontrolled infections, pregnancy or lactation was excluded from the study. Diagnosis relied on clinical symptoms, serum thyroxine, TRAb, thyroid ultrasound and orbital computed tomography. Ficoll-Paque density gradient centrifugation was used to isolate PBMCs from 9.5 to 10 ml of fresh peripheral blood. Trizol reagent was used to extract the total RNA, and its quality was then checked on an Agilent 2100 Bioanalyzer. From a lookup of the germline V gene (reference sequence), CDR1 and CDR2 are MNHEY and SMNVEV. At the junction V is shortened by 4 bases and J by 3 bases; bases outside the gene matches: 5. The CDR3 measures 14 amino acids from cysteine to phenylalanine. The entry retains the CDR3 DNA only, 42 bases that are in frame from base 1.

The V and J segments used are TRBV27 and TRBJ2-5, with 7 bases aligning to TRBD1. This clonotype originated in a man aged 45-65 years with Graves' ophthalmopathy. Donor details come from another sample of the same person, matched by shared clones. The sequenced sample was peripheral blood. The nucleotide sequence reads TGTGCCAGCAGTTCCCGGGACAGCAAAGAGACCCAGTACTTC. Its amino acids are CASSSRDSKETQYF.